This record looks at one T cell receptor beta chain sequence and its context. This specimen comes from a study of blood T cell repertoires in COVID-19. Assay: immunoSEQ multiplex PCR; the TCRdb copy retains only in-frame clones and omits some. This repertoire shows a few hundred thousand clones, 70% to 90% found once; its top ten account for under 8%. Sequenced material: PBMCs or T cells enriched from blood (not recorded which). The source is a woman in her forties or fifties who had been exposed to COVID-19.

CDR3 sequence reads: CASSDTGGGEKLFF. The CDR3 bases are TGTGCCAGTAGCGACACAGGGGGAGGGGAAAAACTGTTTTTT. The chain employs TRBV19 and TRBJ1-4, with TRBD1 matching over 8 bases. Germline loops: CDR1 LNHDA, CDR2 SQIVND (reference sequence). The CDR3 covers 14 residues. V shed 6 bases and J 8 bases; nucleotides not matched to a gene: 8.